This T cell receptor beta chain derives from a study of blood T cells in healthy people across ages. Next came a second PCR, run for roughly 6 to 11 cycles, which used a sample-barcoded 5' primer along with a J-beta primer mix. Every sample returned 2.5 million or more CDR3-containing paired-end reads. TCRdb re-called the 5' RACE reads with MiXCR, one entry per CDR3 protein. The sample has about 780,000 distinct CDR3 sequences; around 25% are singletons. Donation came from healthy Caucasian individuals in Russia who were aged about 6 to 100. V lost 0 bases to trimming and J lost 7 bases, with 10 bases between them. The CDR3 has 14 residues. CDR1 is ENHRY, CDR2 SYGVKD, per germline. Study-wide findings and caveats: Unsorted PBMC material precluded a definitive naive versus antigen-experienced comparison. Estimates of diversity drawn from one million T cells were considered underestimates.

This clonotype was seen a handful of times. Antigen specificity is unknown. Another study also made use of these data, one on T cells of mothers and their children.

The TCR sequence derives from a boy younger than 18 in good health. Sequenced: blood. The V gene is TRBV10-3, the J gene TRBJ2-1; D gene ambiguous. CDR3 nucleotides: TGTGCCATCAGTGAGTCCGGCCAGCTAAATGAGCAGTTCTTC. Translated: CAISESGQLNEQFF.